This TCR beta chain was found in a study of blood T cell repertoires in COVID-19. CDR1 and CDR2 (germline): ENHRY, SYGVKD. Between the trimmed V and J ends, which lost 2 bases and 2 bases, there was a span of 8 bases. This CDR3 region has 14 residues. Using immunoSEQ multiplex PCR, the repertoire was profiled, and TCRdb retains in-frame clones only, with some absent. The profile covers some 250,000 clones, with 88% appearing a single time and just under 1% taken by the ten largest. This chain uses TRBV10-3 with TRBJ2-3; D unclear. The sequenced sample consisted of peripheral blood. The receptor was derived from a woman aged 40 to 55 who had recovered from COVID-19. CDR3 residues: CAISEVHYTDTQYF. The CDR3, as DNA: TGTGCCATCAGTGAGGTCCACTACACAGATACGCAGTATTTT.